This T cell receptor beta chain is drawn from a study of kidney transplant recipient with SARS-CoV-2 infection. Concerning this clonotype: A clone one base away is much larger, so this may be a read error.

CDR3 length: 17 residues. V shed 3 bases, J shed 4 bases, and the junction held 10 bases outside the gene matches. From the reads, TCRdb called clonotypes with MiXCR, one entry per CDR3 protein. Among 200,000 to 300,000 distinct CDR3 sequences, 25% to 35% were seen once, and the ten largest hold around 6.8%. The source was a blood sample, collected at baseline and between days 110 and 120 from a kidney transplant recipient. The sequence came from a male patient between 25 and 39 years old who had COVID-19 and was a kidney transplant recipient. Some T cells may be transferred from the graft donor. The chain has TRBV12-3 or TRBV12-4 and TRBJ2-1; 9 bases match TRBD2. The CDR3 region is CASSFFGTSQGYNEQFF. The CDR3 DNA is TGTGCCAGCAGTTTCTTCGGGACTAGCCAGGGGTACAATGAGCAGTTCTTC.